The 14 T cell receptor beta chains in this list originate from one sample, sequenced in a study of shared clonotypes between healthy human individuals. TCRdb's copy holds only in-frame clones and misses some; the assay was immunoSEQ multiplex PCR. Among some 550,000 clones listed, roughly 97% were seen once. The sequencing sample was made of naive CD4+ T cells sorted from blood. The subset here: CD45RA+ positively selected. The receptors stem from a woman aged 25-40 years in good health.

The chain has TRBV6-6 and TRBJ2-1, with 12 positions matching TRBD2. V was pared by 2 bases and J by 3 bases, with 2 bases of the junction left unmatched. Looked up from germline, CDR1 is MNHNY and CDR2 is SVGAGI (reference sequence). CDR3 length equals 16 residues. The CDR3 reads CASSYPTSGSYNEQFF. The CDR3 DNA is TGTGCCAGCAGTTACCCGACTAGCGGGAGCTACAATGAGCAGTTCTTC.

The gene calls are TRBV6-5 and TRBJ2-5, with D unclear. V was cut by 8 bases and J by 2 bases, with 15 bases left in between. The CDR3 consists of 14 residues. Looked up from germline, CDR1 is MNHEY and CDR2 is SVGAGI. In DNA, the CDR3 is TGTGCCAGCTCCCAAAATAACTGGCAAGAGACCCAGTACTTC. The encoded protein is CASSQNNWQETQYF.

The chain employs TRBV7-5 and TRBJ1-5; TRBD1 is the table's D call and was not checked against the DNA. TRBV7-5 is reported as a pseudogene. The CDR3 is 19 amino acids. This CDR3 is CVRSQRTGGRKRGNQPQHF. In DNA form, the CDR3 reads TGTGTCAGAAGCCAACGGACAGGGGGGCGAAAAAGGGGAAATCAGCCCCAGCATTTT.

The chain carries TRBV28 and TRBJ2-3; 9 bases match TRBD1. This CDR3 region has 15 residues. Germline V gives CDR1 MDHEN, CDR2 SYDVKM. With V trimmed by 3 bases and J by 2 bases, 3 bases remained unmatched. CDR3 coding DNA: TGTGCCAGCAGTTTGGGACAGGGCCTCACAGATACGCAGTATTTT. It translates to CASSLGQGLTDTQYF.

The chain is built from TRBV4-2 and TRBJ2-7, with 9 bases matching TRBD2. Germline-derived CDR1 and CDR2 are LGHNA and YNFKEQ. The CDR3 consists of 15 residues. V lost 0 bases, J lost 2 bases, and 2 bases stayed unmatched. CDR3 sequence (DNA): TGTGCCAGCAGCCAAGAGCTAGCGGGACCCTACGAGCAGTACTTC. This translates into CASSQELAGPYEQYF.

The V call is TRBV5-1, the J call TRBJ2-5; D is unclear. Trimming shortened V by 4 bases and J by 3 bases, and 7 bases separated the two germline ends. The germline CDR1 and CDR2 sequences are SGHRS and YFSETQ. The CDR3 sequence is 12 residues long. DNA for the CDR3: TGCGCCAGCAGCCGAGTAAAAGAGACCCAGTACTTC. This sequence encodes CASSRVKETQYF. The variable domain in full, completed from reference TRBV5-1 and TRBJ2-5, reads KAGVTQTPRYLIKTRGQQVTLSCSPISGHRSVSWYQQTPGQGLQFLFEYFSETQRNKGNFPGRFSGRQFSNSRSEMNVSTLELGDSALYLCASSRVKETQYFGPGTRLLVL.

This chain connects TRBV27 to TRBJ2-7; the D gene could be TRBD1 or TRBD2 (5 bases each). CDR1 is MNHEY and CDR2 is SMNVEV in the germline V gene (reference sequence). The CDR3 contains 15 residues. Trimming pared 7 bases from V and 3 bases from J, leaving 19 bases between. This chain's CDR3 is CASITLDWDGYEQYF. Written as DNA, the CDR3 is TGTGCCAGCATCACCCTCGACTGGGACGGCTACGAGCAGTACTTC.

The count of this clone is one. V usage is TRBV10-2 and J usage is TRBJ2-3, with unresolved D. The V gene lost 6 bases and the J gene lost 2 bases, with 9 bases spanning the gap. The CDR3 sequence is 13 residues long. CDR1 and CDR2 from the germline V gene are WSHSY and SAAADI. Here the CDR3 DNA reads TGCGCCAGCAGATTCTTAGACACAGATACGCAGTATTTT. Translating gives CASRFLDTDTQYF.

The CDR3 protein is CASSLRDTGELFF. In DNA, the CDR3 is TGTGCCAGCAGCTTACGGGACACCGGGGAGCTGTTTTTT. The chain carries TRBV7-9 and TRBJ2-2; D is unclear. This CDR3 spans 13 amino acids. V dropped 2 bases and J dropped 3 bases, with 4 bases sitting between them. Germline V gene data show CDR1 as SEHNR and CDR2 as FQNEAQ (reference sequence).

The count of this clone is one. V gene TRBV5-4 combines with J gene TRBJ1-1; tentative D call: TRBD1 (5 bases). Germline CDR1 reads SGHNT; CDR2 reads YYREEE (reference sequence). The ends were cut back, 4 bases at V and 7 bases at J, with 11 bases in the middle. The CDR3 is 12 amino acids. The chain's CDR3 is CASSGDRIEAFF. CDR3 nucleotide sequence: TGTGCCAGCAGCGGGGACCGGATTGAAGCTTTCTTT.

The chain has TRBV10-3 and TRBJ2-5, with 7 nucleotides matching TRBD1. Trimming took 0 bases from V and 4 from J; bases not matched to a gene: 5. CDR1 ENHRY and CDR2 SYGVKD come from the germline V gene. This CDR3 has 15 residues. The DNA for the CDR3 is TGTGCCATCAGTGAGTCGACAGGGCCCTTAGAGACCCAGTACTTC. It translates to CAISESTGPLETQYF.

In DNA, the CDR3 is TGTGCCAGCAGCCCTGGGCCAAACTGGAATCAGCCCCAGCATTTT. The encoded protein is CASSPGPNWNQPQHF. This chain links TRBV28 with TRBJ1-5; D unresolved. The CDR3 loop spans 15 amino acids. The germline V gene has CDR1 MDHEN and CDR2 SYDVKM. V lost 6 bases, J lost 4 bases, and 16 bases lay in between.

Here the CDR3 DNA reads TGTGCCGTCCGGAGGGACGAGCAGTACTTC. This gives the protein CAVRRDEQYF. The J gene is TRBJ2-5, the V gene TRBV7-9; D perhaps matches TRBD2 (6 bases). The J call is doubtful: the DNA matches TRBJ2-7 better. In germline, CDR1 is SEHNR, CDR2 FQNEAQ (reference sequence). The CDR3 is 10 residues long.

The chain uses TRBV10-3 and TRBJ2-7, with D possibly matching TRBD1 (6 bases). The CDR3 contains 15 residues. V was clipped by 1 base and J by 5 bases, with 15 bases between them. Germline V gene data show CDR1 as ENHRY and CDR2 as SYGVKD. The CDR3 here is CAISELVQGFHEQYF. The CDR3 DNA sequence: TGTGCCATCAGTGAGTTGGTACAGGGATTCCACGAGCAGTACTTC.